This is a list of T cell receptor beta chains from one sample in a study of T cell changes during pregnancy in multiple sclerosis. Sequenced by immunoSEQ multiplex PCR; TCRdb stores in-frame clones only, minus some. The sample carries approximately 61,000 clones, approximately 90% recorded once. The sequencing used peripheral blood, collected after pregnancy. These TCRs come from a female donor in good health, enrolled as a control in a pregnancy study. CDR3s include the opening cysteine and the closing phenylalanine or tryptophan. A D gene is named only where the DNA matches it firmly. Size is omitted from some rows. Given values are once, few, many or a class for expanded clones.

D gene | clone size | J gene | V gene | CDR3 protein | CDR3 DNA
- | - | TRBJ1-6 | TRBV6-4 | CASSGTTGDSLHF | TGTGCCAGCAGTGGGACGACGGGGGACTCCCTCCACTTT
TRBD1 | once | TRBJ1-4 | TRBV6-6 | CASRAGDSNEKLFF | TGTGCCAGCAGGGCCGGGGACAGTAATGAAAAACTGTTTTTT
- | - | TRBJ2-7 | TRBV6-5 | CASSYSPGPYEQYF | TGTGCCAGCAGTTACTCCCCAGGGCCCTACGAGCAGTACTTC
- | - | TRBJ1-3 | TRBV7-2 | CASSLVGGGGNTIYF | TGTGCCAGCAGCTTAGTTGGGGGGGGCGGAAACACCATATATTTT
TRBD2 | - | TRBJ2-7 | TRBV5-6 | CASTFGGGNEQYF | TGTGCCAGCACCTTCGGGGGGGGCAACGAGCAGTACTTC
TRBD2 | - | TRBJ2-7 | TRBV4-1 | CASSQEEGLAGDYEQYF | TGCGCCAGCAGCCAAGAAGAAGGGCTAGCGGGAGACTATGAGCAGTACTTC
TRBD1 | - | TRBJ1-2 | TRBV27 | CASIGQGEYGYTF | TGTGCCAGCATAGGACAGGGGGAATACGGCTACACCTTC
- | - | TRBJ2-5 | TRBV9 | CASSVGGNLQETQYF | TGTGCCAGCAGCGTAGGAGGGAATCTGCAAGAGACCCAGTACTTC
- | - | TRBJ2-2 | TRBV5-1 | CASSWTNTGELFF | TGCGCCAGCAGCTGGACTAACACCGGGGAGCTGTTTTTT
- | once | TRBJ2-1 | TRBV11-2 | CASSLRLSSYNEQFF | TGTGCCAGCAGCTTAAGACTTTCTTCCTACAATGAGCAGTTCTTC
TRBD1 | - | TRBJ1-4 | TRBV7-2 | CASSYGTGSEKLFF | TGTGCCAGCAGTTACGGGACAGGGTCCGAAAAACTGTTTTTT
- | - | TRBJ1-3 | TRBV6-6 | CASRPPRDSGNTIYF | TGTGCCAGCCGCCCGCCCCGAGACTCTGGAAACACCATATATTTT
TRBD2 | - | TRBJ2-3 | TRBV7-6 | CASSLQGLAGSYDTQYF | TGTGCCAGCAGCTTACAGGGACTAGCGGGCTCCTACGATACGCAGTATTTT
- | few | TRBJ2-7 | TRBV5-4 | CASSLATSPRGSSYEQYF | TGTGCCAGCAGCTTGGCCACATCCCCCCGGGGTTCTTCCTACGAGCAGTACTTC
TRBD2 | - | TRBJ2-3 | TRBV2 | CASSGTSGPDTQYF | TGTGCCAGCAGTGGGACTAGCGGCCCAGATACGCAGTATTTT
TRBD1 | - | TRBJ1-2 | TRBV6-6 | CASSPQGDRNNYGYTF | TGTGCCAGCAGCCCGCAGGGGGACAGAAATAACTATGGCTACACCTTC
- | - | TRBJ1-1 | TRBV7-6 | CASSLERGTEAFF | TGTGCCAGCAGCTTAGAAAGGGGAACTGAAGCTTTCTTT
TRBD2 | - | TRBJ2-7 | TRBV27 | CASSLSGTSSYEQYF | TGTGCCAGCAGCCTATCCGGGACTAGCAGCTACGAGCAGTACTTC
TRBD2 | - | TRBJ2-1 | TRBV7-8 | CASSLTSDEQFF | TGTGCCAGCAGCCTGACTAGCGATGAGCAGTTCTTC
TRBD2 | - | TRBJ2-5 | TRBV11-1 | CASSLEGLAQETQYF | TGTGCCAGCAGCTTAGAGGGACTAGCACAAGAGACCCAGTACTTC
TRBD1 | - | TRBJ1-6 | TRBV4-3 | CASSQDYGTGGSPLHF | TGCGCCAGCAGCCAAGATTACGGGACAGGGGGTTCACCCCTCCACTTT
TRBD2 | - | TRBJ2-7 | TRBV19 | CASRTGEGPYEQYF | TGTGCCAGCCGAACCGGGGAGGGTCCCTACGAGCAGTACTTC
- | - | TRBJ2-7 | TRBV7-9 | CASSLAGASEQYF | TGTGCCAGCAGCTTAGCGGGGGCCAGCGAGCAGTACTTC
- | - | TRBJ2-3 | TRBV18 | CASSPRFGDTQYF | TGTGCCAGCTCACCACGGTTCGGAGATACGCAGTATTTT
- | - | TRBJ1-2 | TRBV7-9 | CASSLNGFELRGYTF | TGTGCCAGCAGCTTAAACGGGTTTGAGTTGCGGGGCTACACCTTC
TRBD1 | few | TRBJ2-3 | TRBV15 | CATSRATGGPDTQYF | TGTGCCACCAGCAGAGCTACAGGGGGCCCAGATACGCAGTATTTT
- | once | TRBJ1-6 | TRBV5-5 | CASSLAYNSPLHF | TGTGCCTCCAGCTTGGCATATAATTCACCCCTCCACTTT
- | few | TRBJ2-3 | TRBV21-1 | CASSKIWGGAWDTQYF | TGTGCCAGCAGCAAGATCTGGGGGGGCGCATGGGATACGCAGTATTTT
TRBD2 | - | TRBJ2-1 | TRBV19 | CASSMRTSGISSYNEQFF | TGTGCCAGTAGTATGAGGACTAGCGGCATTAGCTCCTACAATGAGCAGTTCTTC
TRBD2 | - | TRBJ2-2 | TRBV6-1 | CASSEASGGTGELFF | TGTGCCAGCAGTGAGGCTAGCGGGGGCACCGGGGAGCTGTTTTTT
TRBD2 | - | TRBJ2-2 | TRBV5-3 | CARSLSGRDGGELFF | TGTGCCAGAAGCTTGAGCGGGAGAGATGGCGGGGAGCTGTTTTTT
- | - | TRBJ1-3 | TRBV7-6 | CASSNPRQASGNTIYF | TGTGCCAGCAGCAACCCCCGACAAGCCTCTGGAAACACCATATATTTT
- | - | TRBJ1-6 | TRBV6-5 | CASRFGTNNSPLHF | TGTGCCAGCAGATTCGGGACAAACAATTCACCCCTCCACTTT
TRBD1 | - | TRBJ1-1 | TRBV5-1 | CASSLAGTGGGTEAFF | TGCGCCAGCAGCTTGGCAGGGACAGGGGGTGGGACTGAAGCTTTCTTT
- | many | TRBJ1-1 | TRBV6-5 | CASSWRVGWEAFF | TGTGCCAGCAGCTGGAGGGTGGGCTGGGAAGCTTTCTTT
- | - | TRBJ2-5 | TRBV5-6 | CASSSSGTPVQETQYF | TGTGCCAGCAGCTCCTCCGGGACACCCGTCCAAGAGACCCAGTACTTC
- | - | TRBJ2-5 | TRBV18 | CASSPRQETQYF | TGTGCCAGCTCACCGCGACAAGAGACCCAGTACTTC
- | - | TRBJ1-5 | TRBV27 | CASSRVGNQPQHF | TGTGCCAGCAGCAGGGTGGGGAATCAGCCCCAGCATTTT
TRBD2 | - | TRBJ2-3 | TRBV7-3 | CASSLRGLATDTQYF | TGTGCCAGCAGCTTAAGGGGACTAGCCACAGATACGCAGTATTTT
- | once | TRBJ2-1 | TRBV11-1 | CASSNSETYNEQFF | TGTGCCAGCAGTAATAGCGAGACCTACAATGAGCAGTTCTTC
- | - | TRBJ1-2 | TRBV27 | CASSFPSLGGWYGYTF | TGTGCCAGCAGTTTTCCTAGTCTTGGGGGGTGGTATGGCTACACCTTC
- | - | TRBJ1-2 | TRBV11-2 | CASSLGTSYGYTF | TGTGCCAGCAGCTTAGGAACCAGCTATGGCTACACCTTC
TRBD2 | - | TRBJ2-7 | TRBV4-2 | CASSQLGLAGGPYEQYF | TGTGCCAGCAGCCAGCTGGGGCTAGCGGGAGGGCCCTACGAGCAGTACTTC
- | - | TRBJ1-3 | TRBV11-2 | CASSPRGPGSSPSGNTIYF | TGTGCCAGCAGCCCTAGAGGTCCCGGTTCTTCTCCGTCTGGAAACACCATATATTTT